This TCR beta chain was sequenced during a study of molecular identifiers for immune sequencing clone quantification (dated by TCRdb to the late 2010s). Some background on the complete study: For a replicate experiment, the RNA from either 20,000 or 100,000 naive CD8 T cells was divided into five aliquots, and four of those aliquots went on to sequencing. CD8 T cells were used in a methods study to benchmark molecular-identifier clustering-based TCR repertoire sequencing (MIDCIRS) and TCR RNA copy counting. Broader findings and caveats from the paper: In CMV-specific effector cells, clones with more than 20 RNA copies accounted for over 98% of molecules, whereas in naive cells such clones accounted for under 1%. The sizes of highly expanded clones could end up underestimated when identical TCR molecules share a barcode. Spiked-in Jurkat TCR RNA (approximately 10 copies' worth), which is not part of the donor repertoire, was contained in the naive libraries. When barcode sub-clustering was not used, chimeric consensus sequences inflated TCR diversity, with chimeras reaching as high as 47%. Modeling gave about three recovered TCR RNA copies per cell versus approximately 9 by digital PCR, implying approximately 32% capture efficiency. Spiked-in Jurkat TCR RNA equivalent to a single cell was reported to be detectable even among approximately 900,000 naive CD8 T cells.

Inclusive of the bounding cysteine and phenylalanine, the CDR3 is 15 residues long. Only the CDR3 part of the read is kept: 45 bases, read in frame from the first base. After removal of 0 bases from V and 4 bases from J, the junction retains 2 bases not matched to a gene. The germline V gene (reference sequence) supplies CDR1 MNHEY and CDR2 SMNVEV. Naive CD8 T cell libraries were made from around 18,000 to 910,000 sorted cells using 10%, 30% or 50% of purified RNA. On a BD FACSAria II, naive CD8 T cells were FACS-sorted as CD8+CD4-CCR7+CD45RA+ and collected into RLT Plus buffer. To test detection sensitivity, Jurkat RNA equivalent to ten TCR copies was spiked into samples of roughly 18,000-1,000,000 naive CD8 T cells. CD8 T cells were enriched using RosetteSep CD8+ T Cell Enrichment Cocktail and Ficoll-Paque, and the enriched cells then underwent ACK red cell lysis. This clonotype showed up many times. The target of this receptor is not known. Base-call qualities are not available, and no considerably larger clone is one nucleotide away.

Libraries were built with PCR. The sequencer listed for this sample is Illumina HiSeq 4000. Bulk TCR libraries were generated as previously described, with the TCR primers listed in Table S5 used. Purification of total RNA was performed with the Qiagen AllPrep DNA/RNA kit. Before analysis, reads from multiple sequencing runs of the same library were pooled. Turning to the authors' computational methods: Reads were retained only if an exact TCR constant sequence was present, and the retained reads were trimmed to 150 nt and grouped according to their 12-nt molecular barcodes. Reads in each barcode group were sub-clustered using a 15% Levenshtein threshold, and a quality-weighted consensus sequence was built for each RNA molecule. Non-functional sequences were excluded, and lower-count sequences lying one edit away from another sequence were also excluded. Based on a fit of two negative binomial distributions, barcode sub-clusters having less than 20% of the maximum read count were discarded. TCRdb trimmed public reads at Q25 via fastp, called clones via MiXCR and kept in-frame beta chains. Rows with one shared CDR3 protein collapse into an entry with the most common genes and DNA. These V and J calls rely on TCRdb rather than the paper's analysis. The sample includes approximately 670,000 distinct CDR3 sequences, with 20% observed a single time. The ten largest clones capture around 0.9% of the sample.

The sequence came from a human donor in good health. Some libraries in this study had Jurkat cell RNA spiked in. This chain joins TRBV27 to TRBJ2-5, and 10 junction bases match TRBD2. Sequencing was carried out using naive CD8+ T cells from blood, with Jurkat cell RNA spiked in. The cell subset or site label, read with the paper, signifies: FACS-sorted CD8+CD4-CCR7+CD45RA+ naive T cells. The nucleotide sequence reads as follows: TGTGCCAGCAGTTTATCAGCGGGAGGGCCAGAGACCCAGTACTTC. Translation gives CASSLSAGGPETQYF.